The 21 T cell receptor beta chains listed next were all sequenced from one sample in a study of CD8+CD57+ T cells in acquired aplastic anemia. Investigators profiled TCR beta VDJ and CDR3 from genomic DNA template. MiXCR, run by TCRdb on the reads, gives a single entry per CDR3 protein. This sample has some 130,000 distinct CDR3 sequences, with approximately 41% found just once. Sequenced sample: sorted CD4+, CD8+, or CD8+CD57+ T cells (not recorded which) from PBMCs. These receptors came from a human donor in good health, serving as a control.

This clonotype came up many times. V gene TRBV24-1 combines with J gene TRBJ1-5, with D unresolved. CDR3 length equals 13 residues. V was pared by 5 bases and J by 3 bases, with 7 bases between. Germline V gives CDR1 KGHDR, CDR2 SFDVKD. The CDR3 here is CATSALDNQPQHF. The CDR3 DNA reads TGTGCCACCAGTGCCTTGGACAATCAGCCCCAGCATTTT.

This clonotype occurred many times. The J gene is TRBJ1-5, the V gene TRBV7-2, with no clear D. The V end was cut by 5 bases, the J end by 0 bases, with 8 bases between. CDR1 is SGHTA, CDR2 FQGNSA, per germline. The CDR3 covers 14 residues. In DNA form, the CDR3 reads TGTGCCAGCAGCCTGACGGTTAGCAATCAGCCCCAGCATTTT. Residues: CASSLTVSNQPQHF.

In this sample, this clonotype turned up many times. The V and J genes are TRBV12-3 or TRBV12-4 and TRBJ1-6, with D uncertain. The CDR3 loop spans 15 amino acids. Trimming left V 6 bases short and J 0 bases short, with 9 bases between. This CDR3 reads CASSPVGSYNSPLHF. In DNA, the CDR3 is TGTGCCAGCAGCCCTGTGGGCTCCTATAATTCACCCCTCCACTTT.

This clonotype has just one count. V is TRBV5-8 and J is TRBJ2-5, with D maybe TRBD2 (6 bases). The germline V gene encodes CDR1 SGHTS and CDR2 YDEGEE. This CDR3 has 13 residues. V was shortened by 2 bases and J by 3 bases, with 8 bases between the two germline ends. The CDR3 region has the DNA TGTGCCAGCAGCTTCGGCGGGGAAGAGACCCAGTACTTC. Amino acid sequence: CASSFGGEETQYF.

This clonotype was detected ten times or more. The rearrangement links TRBV5-8 to TRBJ2-7; D not resolved. V dropped 2 bases and J dropped 4 bases, with 7 bases sitting between them. The CDR3 is 12 amino acids. Per the germline V gene, CDR1 is SGHTS and CDR2 is YDEGEE. In DNA form, the CDR3 reads TGTGCCAGCAGCTTCAACCTATACGAGCAGTACTTC. It codes for CASSFNLYEQYF.

This clonotype has ten or more counts. This chain connects TRBV10-3 to TRBJ2-7; 7 bases map to TRBD2. The CDR3 totals 14 residues. The trim removed 4 bases at V and 0 bases at J, leaving 3 bases unmatched. Germline V gene lookup returns CDR1 ENHRY and CDR2 SYGVKD. The CDR3 spells CAISVGGGSYEQYF. CDR3 DNA sequence: TGTGCCATCAGTGTTGGCGGGGGCTCCTACGAGCAGTACTTC.

A word on this clonotype: This may arise from a read error, as a much more abundant clone is one base away. This sequence joins TRBV5-1 and TRBJ2-5, with TRBD2 matching 11 bases. The CDR3 runs to 15 residues. Germline trimming cut 7 bases from V and 4 bases from J; bases unmatched to any gene: 9. CDR1 and CDR2 from the germline V gene are SGHRS and YFSETQ. The CDR3 is CASGEGLAVIETQYF. The CDR3 nucleotides read TGCGCCAGCGGAGAGGGACTAGCGGTAATAGAGACCCAGTACTTC.

The table lists this clonotype with many counts. The V call is TRBV12-3 or TRBV12-4, the J call TRBJ1-1; D may be TRBD1 (5 bases). The V and J ends lost 7 bases and 6 bases respectively, with 18 bases between them. The CDR3 consists of 14 residues. The CDR3 here is CASIKSWGEAEAFF. CDR3 DNA: TGTGCCAGCATCAAAAGTTGGGGCGAGGCTGAAGCTTTCTTT.

This clonotype was detected ten times or more. The V call is TRBV5-4, the J call TRBJ2-3; no clear D. Deletions cut 0 bases from V and 0 bases from J, with 11 bases between. The CDR3 covers 16 residues. Germline V gene lookup returns CDR1 SGHNT and CDR2 YYREEE (reference sequence). The CDR3 is CASSLGMGSSTDTQYF. The CDR3 nucleotides are TGTGCCAGCAGCTTGGGAATGGGATCTAGCACAGATACGCAGTATTTT.

This clonotype was detected many times. The rearrangement uses TRBV20-1 and TRBJ1-4; D gene ambiguous. The V end was cut by 6 bases, the J end by 0 bases, with 2 bases between. CDR3 size: 11 residues. Germline assignment: CDR1 DFQATT and CDR2 SNEGSKA (reference sequence). The CDR3 DNA reads TGCAGTGCAGCAACTAATGAAAAACTGTTTTTT. It is translated as CSAATNEKLFF.

This clonotype came up many times. The rearrangement uses TRBV5-1 and TRBJ2-3; 8 positions match TRBD2. The CDR3 contains 14 residues. Unmatched junction bases numbered 1, after V lost 4 bases and J lost 0 bases. Germline loops: CDR1 SGHRS, CDR2 YFSETQ. CDR3 protein: CASSIAGSTDTQYF. The CDR3 nucleotides read TGCGCCAGCAGCATAGCGGGGAGCACAGATACGCAGTATTTT.

The chain is built from TRBV5-1 and TRBJ2-6, with 15 bases matching TRBD2. The ends lost 4 bases at V and 4 bases at J; junction bases unmatched: 3. Germline V gives CDR1 SGHRS, CDR2 YFSETQ. This CDR3 region has 17 residues. The CDR3 sequence: CASSGLAGGPGANVLTF. CDR3 DNA: TGCGCCAGCAGCGGACTAGCGGGAGGGCCAGGGGCCAACGTCCTGACTTTC.

This clonotype was counted at least ten times. This chain links TRBV2 with TRBJ1-1; D possibly corresponds to TRBD1 (6 bases). Per the germline V gene, CDR1 is SNHLY and CDR2 is FYNNEI. The CDR3 has 16 residues. Deletions cut 4 bases from V and 0 bases from J, with 15 bases between. The CDR3 region is CASSVQGGSMNTEAFF. The DNA for the CDR3 is TGTGCCAGCAGTGTACAGGGTGGGAGCATGAACACTGAAGCTTTCTTT.

This clonotype was seen many times. In DNA form, the CDR3 reads TGCGCCAGCAGTCCCGGACTAGCGGTGCCCTACAATGAGCAGTTCTTC. This gives the protein CASSPGLAVPYNEQFF. This chain connects TRBV10-1 to TRBJ2-1; 10 positions match TRBD2. The CDR3 extends over 16 amino acids. The trim removed 5 bases at V and 2 bases at J, leaving 6 bases unmatched. The germline CDR1 and CDR2 sequences are WNHNN and SYGVQD (reference sequence).

In this sample, this clonotype turned up many times. Mismatch with germline at one junction end may stem from a read error. The V and J genes are TRBV12-3 or TRBV12-4 and TRBJ2-2; 8 nucleotides line up with TRBD2. The CDR3 spans 15 residues. CDR3 protein: CASRLAGRSTGELFF. The CDR3 coding sequence is TGTGCCAGCAGGTTAGCGGGAAGGTCTACCGGGGAGCTGTTTTTT.

This clonotype was observed many times. The rearrangement uses TRBV5-4 and TRBJ2-7, with no clear D. Trimming removed 0 bases at V and 0 bases at J, with 10 bases between. The CDR3 covers 15 residues. Germline CDR1 is SGHNT and CDR2 is YYREEE (reference sequence). This CDR3 reads CASSLDLTGSYEQYF. The CDR3 bases are TGTGCCAGCAGCTTGGACCTCACTGGCTCCTACGAGCAGTACTTC.

This clonotype was seen only a few times. This rearrangement joins TRBV3-1 to TRBJ1-1; possibly TRBD1 for D (6 bases). Germline assignment: CDR1 LGHDT and CDR2 YNNKEL (reference sequence). This CDR3 contains 14 residues. V was shortened by 1 base and J by 4 bases, with 10 bases between the two germline ends. The CDR3 loop is CASSQAGRGTEAFF. The DNA of the CDR3 is TGTGCCAGCAGCCAAGCAGGCAGGGGCACTGAAGCTTTCTTT.

This sequence joins TRBV3-1 and TRBJ1-3, with D possibly being TRBD1 (5 bases). Between the trimmed V and J ends, which lost 0 bases and 2 bases, there was a span of 11 bases. The CDR3 extends over 16 amino acids. Germline CDR1 is LGHDT and CDR2 is YNNKEL (reference sequence). CDR3 loop: CASSQDRGHTGNTIYF. In DNA form, the CDR3 reads TGTGCCAGCAGCCAAGATAGGGGCCATACTGGAAACACCATATATTTT.

This clonotype was seen at least ten times. This chain uses TRBV19 with TRBJ2-7; D might be TRBD2 (5 bases). V was cut by 2 bases and J by 0 bases, with 11 bases left in between. CDR3 size: 15 residues. CDR1 and CDR2 (germline): LNHDA, SQIVND (reference sequence). CDR3 sequence (DNA): TGTGCCAGTAGTATACCGGACTCGAGCTCCTACGAGCAGTACTTC. This sequence encodes CASSIPDSSSYEQYF.

This clonotype was detected a few times. With a much larger clone just one base away, this may be a read error. This rearrangement joins TRBV20-1 to TRBJ1-1; D is possibly TRBD1 (5 bases). V was trimmed by 5 bases and J by 4 bases, leaving 14 bases between them. This CDR3 is 13 amino acids long. Germline CDR1 is DFQATT and CDR2 is SNEGSKA (reference sequence). CDR3: CSAGRGGVTEAFF. The DNA for the CDR3 is TGCAGTGCTGGGCGGGGAGGGGTCACTGAAGCTTTCTTT.

This clonotype showed up many times. V is TRBV5-1 and J is TRBJ1-2, with D possibly being TRBD1 (5 bases). Trimming cost V 4 bases and J 2 bases, with 12 bases left between them. CDR1 and CDR2 from the germline V gene are SGHRS and YFSETQ. This CDR3 is built from 14 residues. The CDR3 spells CASSEPQGNYGYTF. In nucleotides, the CDR3 is TGCGCCAGCAGCGAACCCCAGGGAAACTATGGCTACACCTTC. The whole variable domain, filled in from reference TRBV5-1 and TRBJ1-2, reads KAGVTQTPRYLIKTRGQQVTLSCSPISGHRSVSWYQQTPGQGLQFLFEYFSETQRNKGNFPGRFSGRQFSNSRSEMNVSTLELGDSALYLCASSEPQGNYGYTFGSGTRLTVV.